Only a few counts were recorded for the clone carrying this T cell receptor beta chain. Its antigen is still unknown. This specimen comes from a study of CD8+ T cells in alopecia areata. Findings and caveats of the study: Shared TCR sequences were less clear between patients than in mice, possibly partly from HLA diversity.

Treatment reported: oral pan-JAK inhibitor, 5-10 mg twice daily. Alopecia areata patients gave lesional scalp punch biopsies and peripheral blood samples. Germline values: CDR1 MGHRA, CDR2 YSYEKL. V lost 2 bases to trimming and J lost 4 bases; unmatched junction nucleotides: 4. This CDR3 has 14 residues. Investigators isolated RNA and reverse transcribed it into cDNA to act as the sequencing template. Measured with immunoSEQ multiplex PCR; TCRdb has only the in-frame clones, and not every one. The table lists over 150,000 clones, about three fifths of them singletons. This chain uses TRBV4-1 with TRBJ2-7; 8 bases align to TRBD1. The origin of this receptor is a human donor with alopecia areata. The sample was CD4+ T cells sorted from blood, taken at week 4, from a patient treated with tofacitinib. CDR3 region: CASSQPGGLYEQYF. CDR3 DNA sequence: TGCGCCAGCAGCCAACCAGGGGGCCTTTACGAGCAGTACTTC.